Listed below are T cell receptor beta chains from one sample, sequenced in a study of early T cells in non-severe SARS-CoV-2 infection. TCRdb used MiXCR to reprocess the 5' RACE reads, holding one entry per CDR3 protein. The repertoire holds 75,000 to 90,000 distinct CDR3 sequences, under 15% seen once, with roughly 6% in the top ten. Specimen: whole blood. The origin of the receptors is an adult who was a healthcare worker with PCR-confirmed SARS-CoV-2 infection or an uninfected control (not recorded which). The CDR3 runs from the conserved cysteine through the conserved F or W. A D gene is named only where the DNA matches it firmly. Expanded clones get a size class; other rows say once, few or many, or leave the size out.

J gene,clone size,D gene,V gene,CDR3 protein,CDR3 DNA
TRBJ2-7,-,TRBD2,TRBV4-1,CASSRELAAYEQYF,TGCGCCAGCAGCCGGGAGCTAGCGGCCTACGAGCAGTACTTC
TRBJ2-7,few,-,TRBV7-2,CASSSAFWEQYF,TGTGCCAGCAGCTCAGCCTTCTGGGAGCAGTACTTC
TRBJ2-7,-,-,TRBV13,CASSIALEDEQYF,TGTGCCAGCAGCATTGCCCTTGAGGACGAGCAGTACTTC
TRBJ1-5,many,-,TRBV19,CASSGAFSNQPQHF,TGTGCCAGTAGTGGAGCGTTCAGCAATCAGCCCCAGCATTTT
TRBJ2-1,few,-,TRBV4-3,CASSQTLYNEQFF,TGCGCCAGCAGCCAAACGCTCTACAATGAGCAGTTCTTC
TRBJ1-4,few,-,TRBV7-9,CASSLSGATNEKLFF,TGTGCCAGCAGCTTATCGGGGGCAACTAATGAAAAACTGTTTTTT
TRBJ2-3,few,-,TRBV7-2,CASSLTASTDTQYF,TGTGCCAGCAGCTTGACCGCTAGCACAGATACGCAGTATTTT
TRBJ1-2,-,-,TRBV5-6,CASSWAAGRDGYTF,TGTGCCAGCAGCTGGGCCGCCGGCAGGGATGGCTACACCTTC
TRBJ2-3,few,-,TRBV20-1,CSATPNTDTQYF,TGCAGTGCTACTCCGAACACAGATACGCAGTATTTT
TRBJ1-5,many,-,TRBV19,CASSLNNQPQHF,TGTGCCAGTAGTCTAAACAATCAGCCCCAGCATTTT